This T cell receptor (beta chain) came from a study of blood T cell repertoires in COVID-19. Sequencing was performed with immunoSEQ multiplex PCR; in TCRdb, only in-frame clones are kept and a portion is missing. This table has about 260,000 clones, 86% appearing once. The source of this sequence is a man aged 35 to 55 with active or convalescent COVID-19. Sequencing input: peripheral blood.

CDR3 sequence (DNA): TGTGCCAGCAGTTTAGGACAGGGGGAAGTACCCCTCCACTTT. Translated, it gives CASSLGQGEVPLHF. The J gene is TRBJ1-6, the V gene TRBV27; 10 nucleotides agree with TRBD1. CDR1 and CDR2 from the germline V gene are MNHEY and SMNVEV (reference sequence). With V trimmed by 2 bases and J by 12 bases, 4 bases remained unmatched. The CDR3 spans 14 residues.